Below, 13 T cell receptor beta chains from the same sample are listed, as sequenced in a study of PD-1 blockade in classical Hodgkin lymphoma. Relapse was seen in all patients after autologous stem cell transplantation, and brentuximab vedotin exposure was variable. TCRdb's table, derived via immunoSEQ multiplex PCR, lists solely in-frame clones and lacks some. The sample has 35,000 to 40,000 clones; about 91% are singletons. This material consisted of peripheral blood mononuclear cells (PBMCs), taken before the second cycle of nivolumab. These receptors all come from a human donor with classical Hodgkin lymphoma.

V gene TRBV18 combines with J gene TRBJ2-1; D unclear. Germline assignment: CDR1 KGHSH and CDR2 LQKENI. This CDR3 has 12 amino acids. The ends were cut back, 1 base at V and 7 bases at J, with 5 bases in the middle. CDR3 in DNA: TGTGCCAGCTCACCACAACAAAATGAGCAGTTCTTC. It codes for CASSPQQNEQFF.

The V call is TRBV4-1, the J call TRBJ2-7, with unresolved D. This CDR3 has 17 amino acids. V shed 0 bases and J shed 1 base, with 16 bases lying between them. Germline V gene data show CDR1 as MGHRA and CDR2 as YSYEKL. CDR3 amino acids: CASSQDPKKPGSYEQYF. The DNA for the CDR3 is TGCGCCAGCAGCCAAGACCCCAAGAAACCTGGTTCCTACGAGCAGTACTTC.

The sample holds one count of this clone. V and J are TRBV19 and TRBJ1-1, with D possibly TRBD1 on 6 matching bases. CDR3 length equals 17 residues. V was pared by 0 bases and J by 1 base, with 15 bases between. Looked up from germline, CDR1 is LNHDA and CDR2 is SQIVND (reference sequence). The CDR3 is CASSIDPPGTRNTEAFF. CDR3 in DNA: TGTGCCAGTAGTATAGACCCTCCCGGGACAAGGAACACTGAAGCTTTCTTT.

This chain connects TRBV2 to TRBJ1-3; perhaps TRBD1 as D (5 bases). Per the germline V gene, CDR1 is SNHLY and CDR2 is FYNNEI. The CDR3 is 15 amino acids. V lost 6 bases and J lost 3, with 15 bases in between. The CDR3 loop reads CASSRPTGHGNTIYF. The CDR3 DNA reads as TGTGCCAGCAGCCGACCGACCGGACATGGAAACACCATATATTTT.

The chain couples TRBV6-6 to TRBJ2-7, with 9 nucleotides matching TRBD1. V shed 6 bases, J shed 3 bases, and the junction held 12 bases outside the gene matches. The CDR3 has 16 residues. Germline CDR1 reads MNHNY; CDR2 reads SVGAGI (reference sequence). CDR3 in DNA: TGTGCCAGCAGCCCTCTACCGTCGGGACAGGGCTACGAGCAGTACTTC. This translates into CASSPLPSGQGYEQYF.

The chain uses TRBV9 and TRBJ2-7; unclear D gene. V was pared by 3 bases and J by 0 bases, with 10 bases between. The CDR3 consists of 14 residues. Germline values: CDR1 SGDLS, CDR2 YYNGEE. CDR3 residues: CASSATLGSYEQYF. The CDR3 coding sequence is TGTGCCAGCAGCGCGACTTTGGGCTCCTACGAGCAGTACTTC.

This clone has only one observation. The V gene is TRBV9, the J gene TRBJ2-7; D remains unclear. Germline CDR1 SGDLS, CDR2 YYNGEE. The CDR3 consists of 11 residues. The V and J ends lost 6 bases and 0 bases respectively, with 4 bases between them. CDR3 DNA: TGTGCCAGCATAGGCTCCTACGAGCAGTACTTC. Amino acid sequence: CASIGSYEQYF.

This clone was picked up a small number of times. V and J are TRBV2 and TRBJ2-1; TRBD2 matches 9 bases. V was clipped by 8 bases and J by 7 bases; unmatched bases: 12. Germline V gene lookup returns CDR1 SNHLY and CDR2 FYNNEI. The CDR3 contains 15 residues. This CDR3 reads CASEGAGGPRNEQFF. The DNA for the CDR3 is TGTGCCAGCGAAGGGGCGGGAGGGCCTCGAAATGAGCAGTTCTTC.

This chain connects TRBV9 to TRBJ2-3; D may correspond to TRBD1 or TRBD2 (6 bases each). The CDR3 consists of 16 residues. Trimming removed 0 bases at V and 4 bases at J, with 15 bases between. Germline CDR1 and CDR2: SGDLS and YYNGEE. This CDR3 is CASSVGGGLSPDTQYF. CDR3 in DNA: TGTGCCAGCAGCGTAGGAGGGGGACTTTCACCAGATACGCAGTATTTT.

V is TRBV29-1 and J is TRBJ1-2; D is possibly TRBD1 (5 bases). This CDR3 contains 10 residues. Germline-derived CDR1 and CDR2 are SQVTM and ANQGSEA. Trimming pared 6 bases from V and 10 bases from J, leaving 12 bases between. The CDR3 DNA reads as TGCAGCGTGGGGGAGGTCCTCTACACCTTC. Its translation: CSVGEVLYTF.

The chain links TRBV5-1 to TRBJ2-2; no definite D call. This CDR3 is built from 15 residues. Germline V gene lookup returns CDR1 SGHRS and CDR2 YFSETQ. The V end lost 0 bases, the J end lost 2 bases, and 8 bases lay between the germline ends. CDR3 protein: CASSLEQLNTGELFF. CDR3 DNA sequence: TGCGCCAGCAGCTTGGAGCAGCTCAACACCGGGGAGCTGTTTTTT.

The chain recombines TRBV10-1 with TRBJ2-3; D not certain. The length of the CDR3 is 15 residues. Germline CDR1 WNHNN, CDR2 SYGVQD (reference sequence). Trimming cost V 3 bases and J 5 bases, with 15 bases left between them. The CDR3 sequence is CASSDPDGFEDTQYF. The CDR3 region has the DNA TGCGCCAGCAGTGACCCGGACGGCTTTGAAGATACGCAGTATTTT.

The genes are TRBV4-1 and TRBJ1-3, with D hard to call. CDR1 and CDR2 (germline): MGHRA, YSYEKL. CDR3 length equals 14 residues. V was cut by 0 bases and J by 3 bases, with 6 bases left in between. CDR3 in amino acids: CASSQDFDGNTIYF. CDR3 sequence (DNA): TGCGCCAGCAGCCAAGATTTCGATGGAAACACCATATATTTT.